These 9 T cell receptor beta chains came from one sample sequenced in a study of shared clonotypes between healthy human individuals. Some clones are missing from TCRdb's copy, which holds only in-frame ones; the method was immunoSEQ multiplex PCR. The table shows 2 million to 2.5 million clones, with about 94% occurring only once. Specimen: naive CD4+ T cells sorted from blood. Sample subset: CD45RA+ positively selected. These receptors were collected from a man aged 18 to 35 in good health.

Comments on this clone: In the same sample, other DNA sequences code for this CDR3. The V call is TRBV5-1, the J call TRBJ2-5; 7 bases match TRBD1. Germline V lookup: CDR1 SGHRS, CDR2 YFSETQ. V lost 0 bases to trimming and J lost 0 bases; unmatched junction nucleotides: 2. CDR3 length: 15 residues. CDR3 nucleotide sequence: TGCGCCAGCAGCTTGGTAGGACAGGACCAAGAGACCCAGTACTTC. It codes for CASSLVGQDQETQYF.

This rearrangement joins TRBV6-5 to TRBJ2-1; 11 nucleotides line up with TRBD1. CDR3 length: 15 amino acids. J gave up 4 bases and V 6 bases, and 5 bases lay outside the gene matches. Germline loops: CDR1 MNHEY, CDR2 SVGAGI. For the CDR3, the DNA is TGTGCCAGCAGATCGGGACAGGGGGTTTACAATGAGCAGTTCTTC. Protein product: CASRSGQGVYNEQFF.

This chain uses TRBV10-3 with TRBJ2-5, with 9 bases fitting TRBD1. CDR1 and CDR2 (germline): ENHRY, SYGVKD. The trim removed 10 bases at V and 1 base at J, leaving 22 bases unmatched. This CDR3 is built from 19 residues. In DNA, the CDR3 is TGTGCCACCAAACCCCACCAGTCCGGGACAGGGAAGCTCCAAGAGACCCAGTACTTC. It codes for CATKPHQSGTGKLQETQYF.

The CDR3 region is CASSQVPNNEKLFF. In nucleotides, the CDR3 is TGTGCCAGCAGCCAAGTCCCCAATAATGAAAAACTGTTTTTT. The rearrangement uses TRBV11-2 and TRBJ1-4; D is ambiguous. Germline CDR1 SGHAT, CDR2 FQNNGV. V was clipped by 5 bases and J by 4 bases, with 11 bases between them. This CDR3 has 14 amino acids.

The V and J genes are TRBV29-1 and TRBJ1-2, with D perhaps matching TRBD1 (5 bases). V was cut by 3 bases and J by 4 bases, with 6 bases left in between. Germline CDR1 reads SQVTM; CDR2 reads ANQGSEA. CDR3 length: 11 residues. CDR3: CSVDGGYGYTF. For the CDR3, the DNA is TGCAGCGTTGACGGGGGCTATGGCTACACCTTC.

The rearrangement uses TRBV9 and TRBJ2-2, with D perhaps TRBD2 (5 bases). V gave up 3 bases and J gave up 0 bases, with 15 bases separating them. Germline loops: CDR1 SGDLS, CDR2 YYNGEE. This CDR3 is 17 amino acids long. CDR3 sequence (DNA): TGTGCCAGCAGCGAAAATTGGAGGAGTACGAACACCGGGGAGCTGTTTTTT. It yields the protein CASSENWRSTNTGELFF.

The chain recombines TRBV5-1 with TRBJ2-6; D is ambiguous. In germline, CDR1 is SGHRS, CDR2 YFSETQ. Deletions cut 6 bases from V and 2 bases from J, with 6 bases between. This CDR3 is 13 amino acids long. The CDR3, as DNA: TGCGCCAGCAAAGCCGCTGGGGCCAACGTCCTGACTTTC. Translating it yields CASKAAGANVLTF. Together with reference TRBV5-1 and TRBJ2-6, the CDR3 gives the full variable domain: KAGVTQTPRYLIKTRGQQVTLSCSPISGHRSVSWYQQTPGQGLQFLFEYFSETQRNKGNFPGRFSGRQFSNSRSEMNVSTLELGDSALYLCASKAAGANVLTFGAGSRLTVL.

The chain recombines TRBV6-6 with TRBJ1-2; 9 bases agree with TRBD1. The CDR3 totals 13 residues. CDR1 MNHNY and CDR2 SVGAGI come from the germline V gene (reference sequence). The junction had 6 bases not matched to a gene; V was cut back by 8 bases and J by 5 bases. The CDR3 reads CASVTGGEYGYTF. In nucleotides, the CDR3 is TGTGCCAGCGTTACAGGGGGCGAGTATGGCTACACCTTC.

The chain uses TRBV5-1 and TRBJ1-2; tentatively, D is TRBD1 (5 bases). The CDR3 runs to 16 residues. Deletions cut 4 bases from V and 7 bases from J, with 23 bases between. Germline CDR1 reads SGHRS; CDR2 reads YFSETQ. CDR3 nucleotide sequence: TGCGCCAGCAGCACCCTAGGGGCCGGACAAACCCCTGGCTACACCTTC. Its translation: CASSTLGAGQTPGYTF.